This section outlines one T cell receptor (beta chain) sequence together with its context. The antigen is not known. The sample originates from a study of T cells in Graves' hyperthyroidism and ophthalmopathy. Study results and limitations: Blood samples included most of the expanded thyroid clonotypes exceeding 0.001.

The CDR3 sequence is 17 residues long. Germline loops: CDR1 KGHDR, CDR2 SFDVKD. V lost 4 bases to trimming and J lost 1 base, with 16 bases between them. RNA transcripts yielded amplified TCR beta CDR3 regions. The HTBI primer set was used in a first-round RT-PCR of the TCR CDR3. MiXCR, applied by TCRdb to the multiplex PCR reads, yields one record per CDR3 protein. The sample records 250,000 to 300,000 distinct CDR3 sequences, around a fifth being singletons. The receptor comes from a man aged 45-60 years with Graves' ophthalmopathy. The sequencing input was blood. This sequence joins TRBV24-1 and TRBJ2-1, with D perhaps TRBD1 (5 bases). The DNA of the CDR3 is TGTGCCACCAGTGAAGTAAGGCCAGGGTGGTCCTACAATGAGCAGTTCTTC. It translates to CATSEVRPGWSYNEQFF.